This T cell receptor beta chain emerged from a study of cytomegalovirus exposure and HLA in healthy donors. Turning to the study itself: The same platform as the approximately 640 first-cohort repertoires was used for the 95 to 150 validation repertoires, a later analysis reported.

CDR1 WSHSY and CDR2 SAAADI come from the germline V gene. V shed 3 bases, J shed 2 bases, and the junction held 2 bases outside the gene matches. The CDR3 is 15 amino acids. The method was immunoSEQ multiplex PCR; TCRdb's version includes in-frame clones alone and lacks a portion of them. Among 55,000 to 75,000 clones listed, approximately 92% were seen once. With regard to this clone: Its antigen is unidentified.

Study outcomes and limitations: Three of the chains that were CMV-associated were confirmed in vitro to be specific for CMV antigens.

Sequencing was performed on PBMCs. The TCR sequence derives from a young man in good health and CMV-seropositive. V and J are TRBV10-2 and TRBJ1-5; TRBD1 aligns across 9 bases. The CDR3 DNA reads TGCGCCAGCAGTGATTGGACAGGGGGCAATCAGCCCCAGCATTTT. As protein: CASSDWTGGNQPQHF.